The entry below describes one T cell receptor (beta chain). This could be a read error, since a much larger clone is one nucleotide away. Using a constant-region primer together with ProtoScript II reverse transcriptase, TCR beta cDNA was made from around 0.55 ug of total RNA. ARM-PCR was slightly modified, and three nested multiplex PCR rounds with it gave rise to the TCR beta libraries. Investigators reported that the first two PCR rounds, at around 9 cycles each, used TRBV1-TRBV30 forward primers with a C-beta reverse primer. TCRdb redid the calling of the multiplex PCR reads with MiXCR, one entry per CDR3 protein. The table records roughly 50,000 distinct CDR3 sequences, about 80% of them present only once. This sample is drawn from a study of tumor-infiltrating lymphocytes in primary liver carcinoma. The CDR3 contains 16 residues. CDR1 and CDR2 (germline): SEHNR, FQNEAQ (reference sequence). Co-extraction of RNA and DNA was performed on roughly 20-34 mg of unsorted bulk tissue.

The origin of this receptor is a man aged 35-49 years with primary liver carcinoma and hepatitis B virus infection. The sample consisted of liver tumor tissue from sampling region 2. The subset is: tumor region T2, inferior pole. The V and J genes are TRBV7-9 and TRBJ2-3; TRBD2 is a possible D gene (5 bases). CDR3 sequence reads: CASSWIGLASTDTQNF. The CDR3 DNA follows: TGTGCCAGCAGCTGGATTGGCCTAGCTAGCACAGATACGCAGAATTTT.